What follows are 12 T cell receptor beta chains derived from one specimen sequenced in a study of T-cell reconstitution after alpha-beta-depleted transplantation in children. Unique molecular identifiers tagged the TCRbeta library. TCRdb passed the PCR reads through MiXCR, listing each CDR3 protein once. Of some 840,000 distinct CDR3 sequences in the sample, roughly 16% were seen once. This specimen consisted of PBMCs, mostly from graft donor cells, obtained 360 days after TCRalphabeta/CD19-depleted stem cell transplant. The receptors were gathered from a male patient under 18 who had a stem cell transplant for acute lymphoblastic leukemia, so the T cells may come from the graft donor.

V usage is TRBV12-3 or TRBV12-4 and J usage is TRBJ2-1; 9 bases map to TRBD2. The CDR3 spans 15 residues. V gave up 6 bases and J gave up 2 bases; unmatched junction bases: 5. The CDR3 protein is CASRTVAGAYNEQFF. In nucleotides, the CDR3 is TGTGCCAGCAGGACTGTAGCGGGGGCCTACAATGAGCAGTTCTTC.

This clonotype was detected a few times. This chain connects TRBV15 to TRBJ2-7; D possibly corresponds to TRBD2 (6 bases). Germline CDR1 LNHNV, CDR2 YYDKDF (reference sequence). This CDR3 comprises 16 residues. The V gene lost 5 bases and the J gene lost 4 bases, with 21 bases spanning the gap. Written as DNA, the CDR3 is TGTGCCACCAGCCCTTCAGCGGGCGCAGTGCTTTACGAGCAGTACTTC. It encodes CATSPSAGAVLYEQYF.

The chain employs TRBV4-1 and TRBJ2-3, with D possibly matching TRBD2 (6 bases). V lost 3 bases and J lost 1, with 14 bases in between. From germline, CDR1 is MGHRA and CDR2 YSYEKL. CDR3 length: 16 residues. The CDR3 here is CASSHPEGIRTDTQYF. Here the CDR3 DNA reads TGCGCCAGCAGCCACCCGGAGGGGATACGCACAGATACGCAGTATTTT.

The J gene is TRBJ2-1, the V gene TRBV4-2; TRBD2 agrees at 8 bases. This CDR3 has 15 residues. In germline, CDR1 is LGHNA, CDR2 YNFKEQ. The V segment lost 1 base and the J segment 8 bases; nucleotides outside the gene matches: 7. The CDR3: CASSQVTSGWDEQFF. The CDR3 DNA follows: TGTGCCAGCAGCCAAGTTACTAGCGGATGGGATGAGCAGTTCTTC.

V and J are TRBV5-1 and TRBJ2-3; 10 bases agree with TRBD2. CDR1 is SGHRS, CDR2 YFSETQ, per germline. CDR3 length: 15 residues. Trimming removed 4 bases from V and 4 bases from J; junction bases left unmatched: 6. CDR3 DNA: TGCGCCAGCAGCACAGCGGGAGGGATCGCAGATACGCAGTATTTT. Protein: CASSTAGGIADTQYF.

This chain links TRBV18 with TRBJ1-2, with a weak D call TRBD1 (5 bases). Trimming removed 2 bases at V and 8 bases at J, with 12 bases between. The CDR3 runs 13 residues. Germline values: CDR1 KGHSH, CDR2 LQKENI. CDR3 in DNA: TGTGCCAGCTCACCAGGGGACGTTAGCGGCTACACCTTC. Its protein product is CASSPGDVSGYTF.

The CDR3 sequence is CASRRITSGNPLEQYF. CDR3 nucleotide sequence: TGTGCCAGCAGGAGAATTACTAGCGGGAATCCCCTCGAGCAGTACTTC. V and J are TRBV2 and TRBJ2-7; 10 positions agree with TRBD2. The J segment lost 6 bases and the V segment lost 6 bases, leaving 14 bases of the junction unmatched. CDR3 length: 16 residues. Germline V CDR1 and CDR2: SNHLY, FYNNEI.

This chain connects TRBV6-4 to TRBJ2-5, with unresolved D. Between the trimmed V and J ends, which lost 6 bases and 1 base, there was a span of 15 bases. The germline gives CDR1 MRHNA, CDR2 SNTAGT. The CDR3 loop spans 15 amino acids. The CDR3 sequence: CASSPDRASQETQYF. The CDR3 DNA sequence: TGTGCCAGCAGCCCTGACCGGGCCTCCCAAGAGACCCAGTACTTC.

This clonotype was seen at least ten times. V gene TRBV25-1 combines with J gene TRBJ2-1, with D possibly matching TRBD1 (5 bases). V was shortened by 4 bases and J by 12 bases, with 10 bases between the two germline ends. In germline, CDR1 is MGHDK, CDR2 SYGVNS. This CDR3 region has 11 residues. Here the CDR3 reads CASSARVSQFF. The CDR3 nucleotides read TGTGCCAGCAGTGCCAGGGTTTCGCAGTTCTTC.

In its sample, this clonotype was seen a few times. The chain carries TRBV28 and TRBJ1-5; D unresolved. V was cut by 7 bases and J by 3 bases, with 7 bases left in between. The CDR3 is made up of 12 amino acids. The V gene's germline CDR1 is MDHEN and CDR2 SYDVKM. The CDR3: CASTPLNQPQHF. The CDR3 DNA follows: TGTGCCAGCACTCCCCTCAATCAGCCCCAGCATTTT.

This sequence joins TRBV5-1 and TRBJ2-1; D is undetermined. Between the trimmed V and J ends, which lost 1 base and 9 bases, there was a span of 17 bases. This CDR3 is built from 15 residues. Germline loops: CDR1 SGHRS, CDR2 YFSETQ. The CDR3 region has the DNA TGCGCCAGCAGCTTGACTACCACTCAGGTTGCTGAGCAGTTCTTC. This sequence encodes CASSLTTTQVAEQFF. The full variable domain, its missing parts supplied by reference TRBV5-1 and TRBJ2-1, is KAGVTQTPRYLIKTRGQQVTLSCSPISGHRSVSWYQQTPGQGLQFLFEYFSETQRNKGNFPGRFSGRQFSNSRSEMNVSTLELGDSALYLCASSLTTTQVAEQFFGPGTRLTVL.

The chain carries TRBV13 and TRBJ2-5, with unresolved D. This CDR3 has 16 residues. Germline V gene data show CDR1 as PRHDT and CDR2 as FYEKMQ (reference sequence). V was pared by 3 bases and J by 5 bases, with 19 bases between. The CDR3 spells CASSFSSGIRPETQYF. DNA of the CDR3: TGTGCCAGCAGCTTTTCTTCGGGCATTCGCCCTGAGACCCAGTACTTC.